The 10 T cell receptor beta chains below all came from one sample that was sequenced in a study of T cell responses to AZD1222 COVID-19 vaccine. Sequencing used immunoSEQ multiplex PCR; TCRdb keeps in-frame clones, though not all of them. This sample yields 130,000 or so clones, of which roughly 84% are seen a single time; roughly a quarter belongs to the top ten. The source material was peripheral blood, sampled 28 days after the second AZD1222 dose. The receptors derive from an adult who received the AZD1222 COVID-19 vaccine.

The J gene is TRBJ1-3, the V gene TRBV7-9; TRBD1 is a possible D gene (6 bases). Germline loops: CDR1 SEHNR, CDR2 FQNEAQ (reference sequence). V was trimmed by 2 bases and J by 7 bases, leaving 12 bases between them. CDR3 length: 14 residues. CDR3 DNA: TGTGCCAGCAGCTTAATATCAGGGGCCAACACCATATATTTT. This translates into CASSLISGANTIYF.

The chain combines TRBV15 with TRBJ2-2, with D tentatively TRBD1 (5 bases). Germline loops: CDR1 LNHNV, CDR2 YYDKDF (reference sequence). V gave up 0 bases and J gave up 5 bases, with 16 bases separating them. CDR3 length equals 17 residues. CDR3 loop: CATSRDLGAAVTGELFF. The CDR3 coding sequence is TGTGCCACCAGCAGAGATTTAGGGGCTGCGGTGACCGGGGAGCTGTTTTTT.

The chain is built from TRBV4-2 and TRBJ2-7, with TRBD1 identical over 9 bases. The germline V gene has CDR1 LGHNA and CDR2 YNFKEQ. V lost 5 bases, J lost 7 bases, and 18 bases stayed unmatched. This CDR3 spans 17 amino acids. CDR3 region: CASSNLKRGTGFREQYF. The DNA of the CDR3 is TGTGCCAGCAGCAATCTGAAGAGGGGGACAGGGTTTAGGGAGCAGTACTTC.

V and J are TRBV19 and TRBJ1-5; D possibly corresponds to TRBD1 (6 bases). The germline V gene has CDR1 LNHDA and CDR2 SQIVND (reference sequence). This CDR3 spans 17 amino acids. V shed 3 bases and J shed 4 bases, with 19 bases lying between them. CDR3 nucleotides: TGTGCCAGTAGTATGGGGACGGGGGGCATCGGGAATCAGCCCCAGCATTTT. Translation: CASSMGTGGIGNQPQHF.

This chain connects TRBV7-6 to TRBJ2-3; D perhaps matches TRBD2 (6 bases). V was pared by 5 bases and J by 3 bases, with 21 bases between. CDR3 length: 17 amino acids. From germline, CDR1 is SGHVS and CDR2 FNYEAQ. CDR3 DNA sequence: TGTGCCAGCAGCCCGCAGTCCTCTGCGGGGAGAACAGATACGCAGTATTTT. It translates to CASSPQSSAGRTDTQYF.

The chain uses TRBV7-2 and TRBJ2-2, with a possible D match to TRBD2 (6 bases). Trimming removed 5 bases from V and 8 bases from J, with 18 bases in between. Per germline, CDR1 SGHTA and CDR2 FQGNSA. This CDR3 comprises 15 residues. The CDR3 coding sequence is TGTGCCAGCAGCCCCCCGGGACTCACTGGTGGGGAGCTGTTTTTT. This translates into CASSPPGLTGGELFF.

This rearrangement joins TRBV30 to TRBJ1-2; 10 bases agree with TRBD1. The V gene's germline CDR1 is GTSNPN and CDR2 SVGIG (reference sequence). With V trimmed by 3 bases and J by 5 bases, 3 bases remained unmatched. The CDR3 is 13 residues long. Here the CDR3 DNA reads TGTGCCTGGAGGAGGGACAGGGGATATGGCTACACCTTC. It translates to CAWRRDRGYGYTF.

This clone was counted a few times. This chain links TRBV27 with TRBJ1-2; 7 nucleotides line up with TRBD1. Germline CDR1 is MNHEY and CDR2 is SMNVEV (reference sequence). V was pared by 2 bases and J by 8 bases, with 5 bases of the junction left unmatched. CDR3 length equals 13 residues. The CDR3 region has the DNA TGTGCCAGCAGTTTAGACAGGGCGCTGGGCTACACCTTC. Encoded protein: CASSLDRALGYTF.

The V call is TRBV30, the J call TRBJ1-4, with no clear D. Germline CDR1 and CDR2: GTSNPN and SVGIG (reference sequence). V was shortened by 1 base and J by 5 bases, with 14 bases between the two germline ends. CDR3 length: 15 residues. CDR3 DNA sequence: TGTGCCTGGAGTGGCATCGGGGTTTCAAATGAAAAACTGTTTTTT. Translation gives CAWSGIGVSNEKLFF.

The CDR3 protein is CASSRPRTSGGSSYNEQFF. The CDR3 DNA follows: TGTGCCAGCAGCCGGCCAAGGACTAGCGGGGGTAGCTCCTACAATGAGCAGTTCTTC. The chain links TRBV28 to TRBJ2-1; 13 nucleotides align to TRBD2. With V trimmed by 6 bases and J by 0 bases, 11 bases remained unmatched. The CDR3 extends over 19 amino acids. Per the germline V gene, CDR1 is MDHEN and CDR2 is SYDVKM.